This entry concerns a single TCR beta chain. Its specificity is unknown. TCRdb reprocessed the 5' RACE reads and keeps a single row for each CDR3 protein, giving no DNA. The data include some 210,000 distinct CDR3 sequences; the top ten clones carry roughly 1.7%. The germline V gene has CDR1 SGHRS and CDR2 YFSETQ. The CDR3 is made up of 14 amino acids. This entry is derived from a study of monozygotic twins with inflammatory bowel disease. Study-level findings and limits: Background noise in patient repertoires may stem from differing immunosuppressive treatments.

The chain employs TRBV5-1 and TRBJ1-1; TCRdb outputs TRBD1, but without DNA this stays unchecked. The sequenced material came from blood. This receptor was taken from a human donor with ulcerative colitis or Crohn's disease, or a healthy co-twin of an affected twin (not recorded which). The CDR3: CASSAGRENTEAFF.